Presented here are 14 T cell receptor beta chains from one specimen sequenced in a study of molecular identifiers for immune sequencing clone quantification. Via MiXCR, TCRdb re-called the PCR reads, giving one row per CDR3 protein. The sample has about 510,000 distinct CDR3 sequences; about a quarter are singletons. Sequencing was carried out using naive CD8+ T cells from blood, with Jurkat cell RNA spiked in. As for subset: FACS-sorted CD8+CD4-CCR7+CD45RA+ naive T cells. All receptors come from a human donor in good health. Some libraries in this study had Jurkat cell RNA spiked in.

At least ten counts were recorded for this clonotype. V and J are TRBV14 and TRBJ1-1; a possible D gene is TRBD1 (6 bases). From germline, CDR1 is SGHDN and CDR2 FVKESK. The V end was cut by 0 bases, the J end by 1 base, with 9 bases between. This CDR3 comprises 15 residues. The CDR3 DNA is TGTGCCAGCAGCCAAGACTCAGGGGCGAACACTGAAGCTTTCTTT. Its protein product is CASSQDSGANTEAFF.

The CDR3 loop is CSADGGIGNQPQHF. For the CDR3, the DNA is TGCAGTGCCGACGGGGGTATTGGCAATCAGCCCCAGCATTTT. J is TRBJ1-5 and V is TRBV20-1; tentative D call: TRBD1 (5 bases). V was trimmed by 6 bases and J by 2 bases, leaving 14 bases between them. The CDR3 is made up of 14 amino acids. CDR1 and CDR2 from the germline V gene are DFQATT and SNEGSKA (reference sequence).

This sequence joins TRBV20-1 and TRBJ2-7; 7 nucleotides align to TRBD1. Looked up from germline, CDR1 is DFQATT and CDR2 is SNEGSKA (reference sequence). V lost 2 bases and J lost 6; bases outside the gene matches: 4. This CDR3 has 12 amino acids. The CDR3 loop is CSARPTGAEQYF. CDR3 nucleotides: TGCAGTGCTAGACCTACAGGGGCCGAGCAGTACTTC.

Ten or more counts support this clonotype. The chain uses TRBV6-2 or TRBV6-3 and TRBJ2-2; D is unresolved. The CDR3 sequence is 11 residues long. The germline V and J ends were trimmed by 6 bases and 7 bases, with 6 bases remaining between them. Germline values: CDR1 MNHEY, CDR2 SVGEGT. The CDR3 DNA reads TGTGCCAGCAGGAGAGACGGGGAGCTGTTTTTT. Translating it yields CASRRDGELFF.

The J gene is TRBJ2-1, the V gene TRBV7-2; D unresolved. CDR1 is SGHTA, CDR2 FQGNSA, per germline. The CDR3 sequence is 15 residues long. Trimming took 4 bases from V and 3 from J, leaving 13 bases between them. The CDR3 nucleotides read TGTGCCAGCAGCTCAGCAGAAACACTCTACAATGAGCAGTTCTTC. It codes for CASSSAETLYNEQFF.

Remarks on this clonotype: This sequence may be a read error, since a much larger clone differs from it by one base. The rearrangement uses TRBV14 and TRBJ2-3; 10 bases line up with TRBD2. Germline V gene lookup returns CDR1 SGHDN and CDR2 FVKESK. The CDR3 covers 18 residues. The trim removed 4 bases at V and 2 bases at J, leaving 12 bases unmatched. As DNA, the CDR3 is TGTGCCAGCAGCCCAGATAGGGCTAGCGGGGGTCCCACAGATACGCAGTATTTT. As protein: CASSPDRASGGPTDTQYF.

The J gene is TRBJ2-7, the V gene TRBV12-3 or TRBV12-4; a weak D match, TRBD2 (5 bases). The CDR3 totals 13 residues. The ends were cut back, 5 bases at V and 3 bases at J, with 11 bases in the middle. Here the CDR3 reads CASSGGAHYEQYF. CDR3 coding DNA: TGTGCCAGCAGTGGAGGTGCCCACTACGAGCAGTACTTC.

This clonotype was picked up a small number of times. This chain uses TRBV21-1 with TRBJ1-1. TRBV21-1 is a known pseudogene. The CDR3 has 15 residues. This CDR3 is CASSKVSGWPNEAFF. CDR3 in DNA: TGTGCCAGCAGCAAAGTTAGCGGCTGGCCCAATGAAGCTTTCTTT.

There are many counts of this clonotype. CDR3 in amino acids: CAILWLAGDTGELFF. In DNA form, the CDR3 reads TGTGCCATTCTTTGGCTAGCGGGAGATACCGGGGAGCTGTTTTTT. The chain links TRBV6-6 to TRBJ2-2; 10 positions match TRBD2. Trimming cost V 10 bases and J 5 bases; bases outside gene matches: 10. The germline gives CDR1 MNHNY, CDR2 SVGAGI (reference sequence). This CDR3 has 15 amino acids.

This clonotype was detected ten times or more. The DNA for the CDR3 is TGTGCCAGCAGTGAAGAGACAGGGCTGAACACTGAAGCTTTCTTT. Amino acids: CASSEETGLNTEAFF. V is TRBV6-1 and J is TRBJ1-1, with TRBD1 identical over 7 bases. The CDR3 sequence is 15 residues long. Germline trimming cut 1 base from V and 0 bases from J; bases unmatched to any gene: 2. Per the germline V gene, CDR1 is MNHNS and CDR2 is SASEGT.

This clonotype was seen more than once but under ten times. This chain links TRBV28 with TRBJ2-4; 7 bases align to TRBD1. CDR3 length: 15 amino acids. The germline V gene encodes CDR1 MDHEN and CDR2 SYDVKM. Germline trimming cut 7 bases from V and 1 base from J; bases unmatched to any gene: 7. The CDR3 reads CASTEGARAKNIQYF. CDR3 in DNA: TGTGCCAGCACCGAGGGGGCGAGGGCCAAAAACATTCAGTACTTC. Complete variable domain (other parts from reference TRBV28 and TRBJ2-4): DVKVTQSSRYLVKRTGEKVFLECVQDMDHENMFWYRQDPGLGLRLIYFSYDVKMKEKGDIPEGYSVSREKKERFSLILESASTNQTSMYLCASTEGARAKNIQYFGAGTRLSVL.

The genes are TRBV15 and TRBJ2-7; TRBD1 might be the D (6 bases). The germline V gene has CDR1 LNHNV and CDR2 YYDKDF (reference sequence). CDR3 length: 15 amino acids. V was trimmed by 5 bases and J by 2 bases, leaving 16 bases between them. As DNA, the CDR3 is TGTGCCACCAGCCCGCCCGGGACACAGGCCTACGAGCAGTACTTC. It codes for CATSPPGTQAYEQYF.

This clonotype showed up just once. A much larger clone differs from this one at a single base, so this may be a read error. V and J are TRBV7-9 and TRBJ2-7; 7 bases match TRBD1. This CDR3 has 13 amino acids. CDR1 is SEHNR and CDR2 is FQNEAQ in the germline V gene (reference sequence). CDR3: CASSAPGQIEQHF. CDR3 coding DNA: TGTGCCAGCAGCGCACCGGGACAGATCGAGCAGCACTTC.

To note about this clonotype: This could be a read error, since a much larger clone is one nucleotide away. Lacking the conserved final phenylalanine or tryptophan, this CDR3 likely reflects a read error. This chain links TRBV20-1 with TRBJ2-7; D possibly corresponds to TRBD2 (6 bases). CDR1 is DFQATT, CDR2 SNEGSKA, per germline (reference sequence). The CDR3 is made up of 16 amino acids. Deletions cut 4 bases from V and 1 base from J, with 20 bases between. In DNA, the CDR3 is TGCAGTGCTAAGTCGGCGGAGGGCCCAGAGTCCTACGAGCAGTACATC. Translation gives CSAKSAEGPESYEQYI.